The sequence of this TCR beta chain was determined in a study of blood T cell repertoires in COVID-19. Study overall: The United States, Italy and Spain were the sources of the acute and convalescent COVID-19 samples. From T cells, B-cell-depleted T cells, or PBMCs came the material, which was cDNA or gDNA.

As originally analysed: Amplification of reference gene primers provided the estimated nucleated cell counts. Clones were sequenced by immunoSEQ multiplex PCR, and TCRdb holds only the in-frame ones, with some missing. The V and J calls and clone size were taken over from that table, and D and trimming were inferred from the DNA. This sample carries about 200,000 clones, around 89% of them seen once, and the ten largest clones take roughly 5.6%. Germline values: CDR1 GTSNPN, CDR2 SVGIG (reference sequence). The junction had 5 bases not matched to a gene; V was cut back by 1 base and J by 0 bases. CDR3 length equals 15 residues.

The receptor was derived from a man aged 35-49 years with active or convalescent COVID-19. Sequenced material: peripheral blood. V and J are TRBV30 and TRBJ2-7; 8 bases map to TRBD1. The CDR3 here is CAWSGGQGISYEQYF. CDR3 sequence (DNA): TGTGCCTGGAGTGGAGGACAGGGAATCTCCTACGAGCAGTACTTC.